Listed here are 9 T cell receptor beta chains from one sample, sequenced in a study of shared clonotypes between healthy human individuals. Repertoires were generated with immunoSEQ multiplex PCR, while TCRdb's copy carries only in-frame clones and drops some. This table has roughly 120,000 clones, under 70% appearing once. What was sequenced was memory CD8+ T cells sorted from blood. This sample's subset: CD45RO+ cells pooled with CCR7-negative TemRA cells. The source of these receptors is a woman in her 30s in good health.

The rearrangement joins TRBV7-9 to TRBJ2-5; D is unresolved. V dropped 5 bases and J dropped 5 bases, with 24 bases sitting between them. The CDR3 consists of 17 residues. CDR1 and CDR2 (germline): SEHNR, FQNEAQ (reference sequence). As DNA, the CDR3 is TGTGCCAGCAGCCCCCATCCTCGAGCGATCCGGTCGGAGACCCAGTACTTC. Translation gives CASSPHPRAIRSETQYF.

This clone has only a few counts. The chain employs TRBV19 and TRBJ1-5; D gene uncertain. The CDR3 runs 15 residues. V lost 6 bases to trimming and J lost 0 bases, with 12 bases between them. Per the germline V gene, CDR1 is LNHDA and CDR2 is SQIVND (reference sequence). The CDR3 bases are TGTGCCAGTAGCCGAGCCGCGTATAGCAATCAGCCCCAGCATTTT. Protein sequence: CASSRAAYSNQPQHF.

This clone was counted many times. V gene TRBV6-5 combines with J gene TRBJ1-5, with 9 bases lining up with TRBD1. Germline-derived CDR1 and CDR2 are MNHEY and SVGAGI. The length of the CDR3 is 13 residues. V lost 9 bases, J lost 5 bases, and 5 bases stayed unmatched. CDR3 coding DNA: TGTGCCAGTGGGGGGACAGGGTATCAGCCCCAGCATTTT. Translating it yields CASGGTGYQPQHF.

The chain carries TRBV25-1 and TRBJ2-5; tentatively, D is TRBD2 (6 bases). The tail of the sequence fits TRBJ2-7 better, so the J call may be wrong. The CDR3 has 17 amino acids. Germline V gives CDR1 MGHDK, CDR2 SYGVNS. The CDR3: CASSEWVREKASYEQYF. As DNA, the CDR3 is TGTGCCAGCAGTGAATGGGTCCGGGAGAAGGCGTCCTACGAGCAGTACTTC.

This clone came up many times. This sequence joins TRBV28 and TRBJ2-3; TRBD1 might be the D (5 bases). Germline values: CDR1 MDHEN, CDR2 SYDVKM. This CDR3 is built from 16 residues. V lost 2 bases, J lost 2 bases, and 14 bases lay in between. CDR3 residues: CASSLLVDSSTDTQYF. Here the CDR3 DNA reads TGTGCCAGCAGTTTACTGGTAGACAGTTCCACAGATACGCAGTATTTT.

The rearrangement links TRBV2 to TRBJ2-3; 8 bases are a match to TRBD2. V dropped 7 bases and J dropped 3; count of bases not matched to a gene: 18. This CDR3 has 18 residues. Germline V gene sequence: CDR1 SNHLY, CDR2 FYNNEI. The CDR3 DNA is TGTGCCAGCAAAGCGGGGGTGTACGGGAATGGTGGGACAGATACGCAGTATTTT. Amino acids: CASKAGVYGNGGTDTQYF.

This clone was observed many times. V gene TRBV7-6 combines with J gene TRBJ2-7; 7 bases align to TRBD1. The CDR3 spans 13 residues. J was trimmed by 7 bases and V by 0 bases; bases with no gene match: 3. In germline, CDR1 is SGHVS, CDR2 FNYEAQ. The CDR3 loop is CASSLAAGGEQYF. Written as DNA, the CDR3 is TGTGCCAGCAGCTTAGCAGCAGGGGGAGAGCAGTACTTC.

The V and J genes are TRBV4-2 and TRBJ2-3; TRBD2 matches 8 bases. Germline V CDR1 and CDR2: LGHNA, YNFKEQ. The CDR3 is made up of 14 amino acids. V shed 4 bases, J shed 4 bases, and the junction held 4 bases outside the gene matches. Here the CDR3 DNA reads TGTGCCAGCAGCCCGGGACTAGATTCAGATACGCAGTATTTT. Residues: CASSPGLDSDTQYF.

The rearrangement uses TRBV4-2 and TRBJ1-6; maybe TRBD1 (5 bases). The V end lost 6 bases, the J end lost 14 bases, and 14 bases lay between the germline ends. In germline, CDR1 is LGHNA, CDR2 YNFKEQ. CDR3 length equals 12 residues. CDR3 nucleotides: TGTGCCAGCAGTCGAGACAGAGAAGCCCTCCACTTT. Amino acid sequence: CASSRDREALHF.